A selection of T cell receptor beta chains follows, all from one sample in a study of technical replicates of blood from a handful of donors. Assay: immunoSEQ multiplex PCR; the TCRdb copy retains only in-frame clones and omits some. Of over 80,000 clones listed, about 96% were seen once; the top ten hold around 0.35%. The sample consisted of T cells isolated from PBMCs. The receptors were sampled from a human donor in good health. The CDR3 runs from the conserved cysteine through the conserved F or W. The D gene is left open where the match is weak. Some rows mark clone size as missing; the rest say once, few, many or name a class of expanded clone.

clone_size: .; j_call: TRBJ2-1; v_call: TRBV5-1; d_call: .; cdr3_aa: CASSSMAGQFF; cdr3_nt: TGCGCCAGCAGCTCGATGGCGGGGCAGTTCTTC
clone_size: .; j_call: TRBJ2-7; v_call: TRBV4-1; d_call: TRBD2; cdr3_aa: CASSSAPGGGVYEQYF; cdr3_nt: TGCGCCAGCAGCTCGGCCCCGGGAGGTGGGGTCTACGAGCAGTACTTC
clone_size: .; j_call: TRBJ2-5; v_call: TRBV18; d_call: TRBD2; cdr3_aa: CASSPQREGQETQYF; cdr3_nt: TGTGCCAGCTCACCACAGCGGGAGGGCCAAGAGACCCAGTACTTC
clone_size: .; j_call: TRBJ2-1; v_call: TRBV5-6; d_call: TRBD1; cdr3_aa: CASRTGMEYNEQFF; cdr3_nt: TGTGCCAGCAGGACAGGGATGGAGTACAATGAGCAGTTCTTC
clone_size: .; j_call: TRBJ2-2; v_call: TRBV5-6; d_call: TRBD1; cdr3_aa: CASSLAEGAQFINTGELFF; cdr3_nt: TGTGCCAGCAGCTTGGCCGAGGGGGCCCAATTCATAAACACCGGGGAGCTGTTTTTT
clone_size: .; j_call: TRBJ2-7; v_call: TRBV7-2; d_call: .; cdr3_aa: CASSPRTDSYEQYF; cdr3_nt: TGTGCCAGCAGCCCCAGGACTGACTCCTACGAGCAGTACTTC
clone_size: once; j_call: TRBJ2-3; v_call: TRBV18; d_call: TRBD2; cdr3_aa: CASSELADTQYF; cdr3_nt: TGTGCCAGCTCAGAACTAGCGGATACGCAGTATTTT
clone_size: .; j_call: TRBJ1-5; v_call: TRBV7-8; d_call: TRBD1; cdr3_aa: CASSKDRAQPQHF; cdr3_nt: TGTGCCAGCAGCAAGGACAGGGCCCAGCCCCAGCATTTT
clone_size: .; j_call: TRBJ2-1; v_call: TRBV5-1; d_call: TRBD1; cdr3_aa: CASSLVQGDNEQFF; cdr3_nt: TGCGCCAGCAGCTTGGTACAGGGGGACAATGAGCAGTTCTTC
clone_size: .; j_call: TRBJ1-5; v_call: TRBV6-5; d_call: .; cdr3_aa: CASSYGGGQPQHF; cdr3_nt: TGTGCCAGCAGTTACGGAGGTGGGCAGCCCCAGCATTTT
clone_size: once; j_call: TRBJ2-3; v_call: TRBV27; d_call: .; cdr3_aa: CASSYLAGAKNTQYF; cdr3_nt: TGTGCCAGCAGCTACCTGGCGGGGGCAAAAAATACGCAGTATTTT
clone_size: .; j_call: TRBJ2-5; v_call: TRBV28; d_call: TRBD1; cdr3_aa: CASRRPRGSQETQYF; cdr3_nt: TGTGCCAGCAGAAGACCCAGGGGGTCCCAAGAGACCCAGTACTTC
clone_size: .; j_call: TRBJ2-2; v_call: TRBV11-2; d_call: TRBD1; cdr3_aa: CASSPRTGLPTGELFF; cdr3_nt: TGTGCCAGCAGCCCACGGACAGGCCTCCCGACCGGGGAGCTGTTTTTT
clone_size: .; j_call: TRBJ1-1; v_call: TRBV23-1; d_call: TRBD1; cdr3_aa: CASSHYGQVETEAFF; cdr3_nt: TGCGCCAGCAGTCATTACGGACAGGTGGAGACTGAAGCTTTCTTT
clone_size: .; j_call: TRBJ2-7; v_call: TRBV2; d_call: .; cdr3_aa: CASSDSVGQGSYEQYF; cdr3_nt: TGTGCCAGCAGCGACTCCGTAGGGCAGGGGTCCTACGAGCAGTACTTC
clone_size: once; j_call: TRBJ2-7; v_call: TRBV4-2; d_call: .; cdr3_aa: CASSQVAGSAEQYF; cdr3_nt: TGTGCCAGCAGCCAAGTGGCTGGTTCTGCCGAGCAGTACTTC
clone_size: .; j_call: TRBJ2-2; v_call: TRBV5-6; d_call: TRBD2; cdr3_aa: CASTLPGLASGELFF; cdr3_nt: TGTGCCAGCACTTTGCCGGGACTAGCGTCCGGGGAGCTGTTTTTT
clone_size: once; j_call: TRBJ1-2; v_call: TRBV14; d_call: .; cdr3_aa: CASSQAFRQGYTF; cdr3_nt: TGTGCCAGCAGCCAAGCATTTAGACAGGGCTACACCTTC
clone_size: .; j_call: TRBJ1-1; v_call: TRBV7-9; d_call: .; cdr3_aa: CASSSVRGKNTEAFF; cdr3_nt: TGTGCCAGCAGCTCTGTCAGGGGAAAGAACACTGAAGCTTTCTTT
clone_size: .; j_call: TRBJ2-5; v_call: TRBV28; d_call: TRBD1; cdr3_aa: CASSLKSTGISETQYF; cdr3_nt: TGTGCCAGCAGTTTAAAGTCGACAGGGATCTCAGAGACCCAGTACTTC
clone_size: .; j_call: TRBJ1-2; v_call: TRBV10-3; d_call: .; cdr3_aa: CAISTGLYGYTF; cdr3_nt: TGTGCCATCAGCACAGGGCTCTATGGCTACACCTTC
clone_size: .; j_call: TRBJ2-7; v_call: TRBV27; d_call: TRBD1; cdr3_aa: CASSLTGQEQKQPYEQYF; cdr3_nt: TGTGCCAGCAGTTTAACGGGACAGGAACAGAAGCAGCCCTACGAGCAGTACTTC
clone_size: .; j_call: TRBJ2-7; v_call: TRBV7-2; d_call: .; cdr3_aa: CASSFPAGAYEQYF; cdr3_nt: TGTGCCAGCAGCTTTCCCGCGGGGGCATACGAGCAGTACTTC
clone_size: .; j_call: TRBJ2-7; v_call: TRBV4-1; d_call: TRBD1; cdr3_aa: CASSQVMDRNYEQYF; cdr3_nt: TGCGCCAGCAGCCAAGTAATGGACAGGAACTACGAGCAGTACTTC
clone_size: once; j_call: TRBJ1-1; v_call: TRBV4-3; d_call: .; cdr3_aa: CASSQDLLRSTEAFF; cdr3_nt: TGCGCCAGCAGCCAAGATCTGCTTAGGAGCACTGAAGCTTTCTTT
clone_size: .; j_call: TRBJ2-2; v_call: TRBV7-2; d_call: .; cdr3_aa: CASSFSRDTGELFF; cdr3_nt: TGTGCCAGCAGCTTTTCCAGGGACACCGGGGAGCTGTTTTTT
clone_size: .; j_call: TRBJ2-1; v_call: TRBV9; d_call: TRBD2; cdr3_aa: CASSGGLAGAYNEQFF; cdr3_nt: TGTGCCAGCAGCGGGGGGCTAGCGGGAGCCTACAATGAGCAGTTCTTC
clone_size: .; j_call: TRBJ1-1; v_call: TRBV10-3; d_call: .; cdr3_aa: CAISESRTEAFF; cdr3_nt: TGTGCCATCAGTGAGTCGAGGACTGAAGCTTTCTTT
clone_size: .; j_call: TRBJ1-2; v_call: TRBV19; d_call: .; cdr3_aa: CASSISGVASGYTF; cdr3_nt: TGTGCCAGTAGTATATCCGGGGTCGCTAGTGGCTACACCTTC
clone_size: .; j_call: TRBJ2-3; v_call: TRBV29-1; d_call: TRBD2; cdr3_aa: CSVAGGTESSTDTQYF; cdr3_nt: TGCAGCGTTGCGGGAGGGACGGAATCTAGCACAGATACGCAGTATTTT
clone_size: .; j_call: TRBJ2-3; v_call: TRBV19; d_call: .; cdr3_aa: CASSRGDTQYF; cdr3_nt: TGTGCCAGTAGCCGCGGAGATACGCAGTATTTT
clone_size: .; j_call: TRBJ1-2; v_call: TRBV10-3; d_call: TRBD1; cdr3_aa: CAISRDRGNYGYTF; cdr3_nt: TGTGCCATCAGTAGGGACAGGGGAAACTATGGCTACACCTTC
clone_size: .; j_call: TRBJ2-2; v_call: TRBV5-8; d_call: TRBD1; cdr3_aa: CASSLGQGFTGELFF; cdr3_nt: TGTGCCAGCAGCTTGGGACAGGGGTTCACCGGGGAGCTGTTTTTT
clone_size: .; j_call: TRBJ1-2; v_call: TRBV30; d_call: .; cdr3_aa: CAWSRRGYDGYTF; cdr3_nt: TGTGCCTGGAGTCGTCGGGGGTACGATGGCTACACCTTC
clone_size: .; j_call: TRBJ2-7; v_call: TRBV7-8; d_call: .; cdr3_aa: CASSLRRDSPSYEQYF; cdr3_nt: TGTGCCAGCAGCTTAAGGAGGGACTCTCCCTCCTACGAGCAGTACTTC
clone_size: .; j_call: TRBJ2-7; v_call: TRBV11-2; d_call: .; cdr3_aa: CASSPGYEQYF; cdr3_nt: TGTGCCAGCAGCCCGGGATACGAGCAGTACTTC
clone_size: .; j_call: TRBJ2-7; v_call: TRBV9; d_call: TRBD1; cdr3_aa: CASSEGRGQGSYEQYF; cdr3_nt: TGTGCCAGCAGCGAGGGGAGGGGACAGGGGTCCTACGAGCAGTACTTC
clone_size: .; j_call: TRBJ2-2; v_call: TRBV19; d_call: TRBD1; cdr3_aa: CASSVQGAKTGELFF; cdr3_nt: TGTGCCAGTAGTGTACAGGGGGCGAAGACCGGGGAGCTGTTTTTT
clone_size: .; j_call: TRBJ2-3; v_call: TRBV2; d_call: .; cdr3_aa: CATVGGAADTQYF; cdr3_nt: TGTGCCACAGTAGGAGGGGCGGCAGATACGCAGTATTTT
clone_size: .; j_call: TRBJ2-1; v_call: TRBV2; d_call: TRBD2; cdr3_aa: CASSQGLAASYNEQFF; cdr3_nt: TGTGCCAGCAGTCAGGGACTAGCGGCCTCCTACAATGAGCAGTTCTTC